This TCR beta chain was identified during a study of T cell clonality in common variable immunodeficiency. Notes on the study in general: CVID subjects shared fewer TCRbeta clones than healthy controls did. Repertoire-complication correlations in CVID were limited by patient heterogeneity. Reportedly, TCR beta sequences from common variable immunodeficiency showed fewer deletions and N-nucleotide insertions.

CVID and control samples used equivalent genomic DNA input. The table came from immunoSEQ multiplex PCR; TCRdb's copy has only in-frame clones and leaves some out. This sample has some 19,000 clones and no singletons, with about 22% in the ten largest. The CDR3 totals 13 residues. J was trimmed by 4 bases and V by 1 base; bases with no gene match: 3. Germline CDR1 reads GTSNPN; CDR2 reads SVGIG (reference sequence). The CVID group had approximately 14 females and about 30 males, mean age around 40. This clone occurred a few times. No antigen is known for it. The read terminates 3 residues ahead of where the CDR3 ends, so the germline J gene completes it.

This sequence was found in a human donor with common variable immunodeficiency. V gene TRBV30 combines with J gene TRBJ2-5; 7 bases align to TRBD2. Sequenced material: peripheral blood mononuclear cells. The CDR3 loop reads CAWSGGLRETQYF. Incomplete CDR3 DNA: TGTGCCTGGAGTGGGGGACTACGAGAGACC.